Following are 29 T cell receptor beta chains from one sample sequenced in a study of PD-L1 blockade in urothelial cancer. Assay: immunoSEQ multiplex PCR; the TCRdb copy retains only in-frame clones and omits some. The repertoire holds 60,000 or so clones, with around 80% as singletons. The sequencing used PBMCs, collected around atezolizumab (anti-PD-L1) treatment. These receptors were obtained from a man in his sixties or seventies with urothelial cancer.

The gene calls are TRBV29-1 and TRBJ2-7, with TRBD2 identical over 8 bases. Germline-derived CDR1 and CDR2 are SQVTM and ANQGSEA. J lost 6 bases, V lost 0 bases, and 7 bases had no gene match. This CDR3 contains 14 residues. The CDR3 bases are TGCAGCGTTGAAGATGCGGGAGGCGGGGTCGAGCAGTACTTC. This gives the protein CSVEDAGGGVEQYF.

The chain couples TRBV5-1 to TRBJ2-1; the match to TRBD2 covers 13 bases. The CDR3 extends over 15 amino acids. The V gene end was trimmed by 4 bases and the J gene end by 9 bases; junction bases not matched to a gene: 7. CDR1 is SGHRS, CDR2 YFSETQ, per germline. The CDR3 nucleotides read TGCGCCAGCAGCGCCGGACTAGCGGGAGCTGGTGAGCAGTTCTTC. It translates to CASSAGLAGAGEQFF.

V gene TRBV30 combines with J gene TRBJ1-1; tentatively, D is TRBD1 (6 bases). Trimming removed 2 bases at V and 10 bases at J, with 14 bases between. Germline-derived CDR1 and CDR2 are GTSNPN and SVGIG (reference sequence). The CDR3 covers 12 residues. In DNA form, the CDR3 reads TGTGCCTGGAGTAAGGGGGAGGGGGTAGCTTTCTTT. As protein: CAWSKGEGVAFF.

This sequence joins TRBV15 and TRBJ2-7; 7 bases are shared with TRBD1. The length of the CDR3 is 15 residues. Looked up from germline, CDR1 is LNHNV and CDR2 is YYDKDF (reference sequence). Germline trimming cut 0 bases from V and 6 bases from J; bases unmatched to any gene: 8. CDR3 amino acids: CATSRDSVAGGEQYF. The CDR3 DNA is TGTGCCACCAGCAGAGACTCTGTGGCAGGGGGCGAGCAGTACTTC.

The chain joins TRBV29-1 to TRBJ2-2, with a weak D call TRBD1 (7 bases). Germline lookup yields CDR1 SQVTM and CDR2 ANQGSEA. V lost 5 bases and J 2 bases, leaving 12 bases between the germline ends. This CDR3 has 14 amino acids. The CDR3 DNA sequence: TGCAGCGTTTGGACAGGACTAAACACCGGGGAGCTGTTTTTT. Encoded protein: CSVWTGLNTGELFF.

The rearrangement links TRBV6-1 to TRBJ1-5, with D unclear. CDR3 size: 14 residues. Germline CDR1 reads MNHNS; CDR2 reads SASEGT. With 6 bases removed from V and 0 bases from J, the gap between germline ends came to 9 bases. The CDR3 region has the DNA TGTGCCAGCAGAATCCAGTATAGCAATCAGCCCCAGCATTTT. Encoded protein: CASRIQYSNQPQHF.

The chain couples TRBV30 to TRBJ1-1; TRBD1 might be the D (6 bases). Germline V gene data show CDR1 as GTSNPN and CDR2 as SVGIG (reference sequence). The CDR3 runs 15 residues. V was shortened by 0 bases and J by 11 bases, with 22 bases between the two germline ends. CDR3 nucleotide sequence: TGTGCCTGGAGTGTAACGATCGTGACGGCAGGGGATGCTTTCTTT. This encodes CAWSVTIVTAGDAFF.

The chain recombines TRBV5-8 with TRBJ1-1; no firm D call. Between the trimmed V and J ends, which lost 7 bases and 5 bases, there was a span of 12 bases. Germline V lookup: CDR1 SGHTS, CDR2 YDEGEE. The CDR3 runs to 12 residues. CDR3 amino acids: CASPPRGTEAFF. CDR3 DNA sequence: TGTGCCAGCCCCCCCCGAGGAACTGAAGCTTTCTTT.

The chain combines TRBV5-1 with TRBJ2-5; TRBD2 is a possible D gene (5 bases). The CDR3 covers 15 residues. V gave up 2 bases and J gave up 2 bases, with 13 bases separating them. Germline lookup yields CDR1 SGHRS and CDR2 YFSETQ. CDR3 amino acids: CASSLAVGRQETQYF. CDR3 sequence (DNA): TGCGCCAGCAGCTTAGCGGTCGGTAGGCAAGAGACCCAGTACTTC.

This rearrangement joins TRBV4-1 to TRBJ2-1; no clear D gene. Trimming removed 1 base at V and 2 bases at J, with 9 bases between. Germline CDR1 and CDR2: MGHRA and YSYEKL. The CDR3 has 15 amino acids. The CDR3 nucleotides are TGCGCCAGCAGCCAAGCTACGGTCACCTACAATGAGCAGTTCTTC. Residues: CASSQATVTYNEQFF.

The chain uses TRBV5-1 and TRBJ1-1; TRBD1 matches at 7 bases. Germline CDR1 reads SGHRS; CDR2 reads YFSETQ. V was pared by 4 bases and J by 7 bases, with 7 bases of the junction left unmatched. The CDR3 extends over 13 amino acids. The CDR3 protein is CASSPTRDSEAFF. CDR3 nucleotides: TGCGCCAGCAGCCCCACCCGGGACAGTGAAGCTTTCTTT. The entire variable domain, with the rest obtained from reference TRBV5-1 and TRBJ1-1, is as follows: KAGVTQTPRYLIKTRGQQVTLSCSPISGHRSVSWYQQTPGQGLQFLFEYFSETQRNKGNFPGRFSGRQFSNSRSEMNVSTLELGDSALYLCASSPTRDSEAFFGQGTRLTVV.

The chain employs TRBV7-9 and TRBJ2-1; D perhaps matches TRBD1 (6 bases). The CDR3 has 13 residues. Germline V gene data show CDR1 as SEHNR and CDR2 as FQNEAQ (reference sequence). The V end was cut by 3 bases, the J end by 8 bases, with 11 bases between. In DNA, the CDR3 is TGTGCCAGCAGCTTTCCTACAGGGCATGAGCAGTTCTTC. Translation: CASSFPTGHEQFF.

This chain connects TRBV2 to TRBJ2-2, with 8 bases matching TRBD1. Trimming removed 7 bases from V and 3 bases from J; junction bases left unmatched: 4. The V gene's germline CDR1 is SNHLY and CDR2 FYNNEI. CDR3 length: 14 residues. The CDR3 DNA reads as TGTGCCAGCAAGGCACAGGGGGACACCGGGGAGCTGTTTTTT. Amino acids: CASKAQGDTGELFF. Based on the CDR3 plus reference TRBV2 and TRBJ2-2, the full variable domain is EPEVTQTPSHQVTQMGQEVILRCVPISNHLYFYWYRQILGQKVEFLVSFYNNEISEKSEIFDDQFSVERPDGSNFTLKIRSTKLEDSAMYFCASKAQGDTGELFFGEGSRLTVL.

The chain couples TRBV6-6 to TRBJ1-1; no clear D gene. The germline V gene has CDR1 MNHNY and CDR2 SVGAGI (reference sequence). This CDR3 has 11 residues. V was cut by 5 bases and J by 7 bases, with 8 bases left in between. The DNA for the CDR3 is TGTGCCAGCAGTGAGGGAGATGAAGCTTTCTTT. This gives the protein CASSEGDEAFF.

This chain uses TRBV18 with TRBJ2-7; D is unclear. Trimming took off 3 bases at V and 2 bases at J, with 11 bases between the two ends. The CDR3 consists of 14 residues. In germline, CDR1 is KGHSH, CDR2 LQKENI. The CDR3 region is CASSPVGFTYEQYF. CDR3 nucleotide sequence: TGTGCCAGCTCACCCGTCGGGTTCACCTACGAGCAGTACTTC.

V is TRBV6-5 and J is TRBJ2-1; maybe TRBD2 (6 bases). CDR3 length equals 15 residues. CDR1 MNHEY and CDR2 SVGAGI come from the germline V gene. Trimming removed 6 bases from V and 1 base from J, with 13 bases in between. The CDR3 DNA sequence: TGTGCCAGCAGATCGGGGGTCCCTTCCTACAATGAGCAGTTCTTC. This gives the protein CASRSGVPSYNEQFF.

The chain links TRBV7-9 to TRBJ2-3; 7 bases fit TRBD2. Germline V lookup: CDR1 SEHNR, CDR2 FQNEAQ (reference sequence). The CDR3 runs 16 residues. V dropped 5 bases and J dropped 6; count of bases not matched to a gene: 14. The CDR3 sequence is CASSPVGGGNIDTQYF. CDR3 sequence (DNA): TGTGCCAGCAGCCCGGTGGGGGGAGGGAACATCGATACGCAGTATTTT.

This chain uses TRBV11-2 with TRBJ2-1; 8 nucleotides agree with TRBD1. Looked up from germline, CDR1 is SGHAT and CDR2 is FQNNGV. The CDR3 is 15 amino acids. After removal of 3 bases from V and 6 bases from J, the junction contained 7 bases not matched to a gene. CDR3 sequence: CASSFFRGLPNEQFF. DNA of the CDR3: TGTGCCAGCAGCTTTTTCAGGGGGCTGCCCAATGAGCAGTTCTTC.

This chain's CDR3 is CATSRLAPIGGRHDTQYF. Here the CDR3 DNA reads TGTGCCACCAGCAGATTAGCCCCAATCGGCGGGAGGCATGATACGCAGTATTTT. The chain joins TRBV15 to TRBJ2-3, with 8 bases identical to TRBD2. CDR1 is LNHNV, CDR2 YYDKDF, per germline (reference sequence). With V trimmed by 2 bases and J by 6 bases, 16 bases remained unmatched. The CDR3 has 18 residues.

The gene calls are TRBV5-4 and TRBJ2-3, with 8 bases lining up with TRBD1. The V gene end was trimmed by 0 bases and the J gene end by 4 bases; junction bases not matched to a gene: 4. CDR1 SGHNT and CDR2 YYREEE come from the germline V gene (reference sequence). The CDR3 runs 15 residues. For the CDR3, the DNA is TGTGCCAGCAGCTTGGGGACAGGGTCGCCAGATACGCAGTATTTT. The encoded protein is CASSLGTGSPDTQYF.

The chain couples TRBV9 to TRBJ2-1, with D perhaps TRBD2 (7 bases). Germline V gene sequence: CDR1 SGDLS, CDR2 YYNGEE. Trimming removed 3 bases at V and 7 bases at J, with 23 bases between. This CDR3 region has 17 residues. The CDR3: CASSADLGAGASNEQFF. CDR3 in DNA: TGTGCCAGCAGCGCCGACCTAGGGGCGGGGGCATCAAATGAGCAGTTCTTC.

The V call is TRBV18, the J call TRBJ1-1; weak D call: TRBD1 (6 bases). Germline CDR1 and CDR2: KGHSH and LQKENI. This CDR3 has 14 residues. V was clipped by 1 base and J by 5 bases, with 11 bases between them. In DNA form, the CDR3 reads TGTGCCAGCTCACCACTGCCAGGGGCGACTGAAGCTTTCTTT. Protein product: CASSPLPGATEAFF. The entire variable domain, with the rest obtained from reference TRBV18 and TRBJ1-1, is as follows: NAGVMQNPRHLVRRRGQEARLRCSPMKGHSHVYWYRQLPEEGLKFMVYLQKENIIDESGMPKERFSAEFPKEGPSILRIQQVVRGDSAAYFCASSPLPGATEAFFGQGTRLTVV.

CDR3 loop: CASSPTSGRATLQFF. Here the CDR3 DNA reads TGTGCCAGCAGCCCCACTAGCGGGAGGGCCACTTTACAGTTCTTC. The J gene is TRBJ2-1, the V gene TRBV5-8; 13 positions agree with TRBD2. With 4 bases clipped from V and 13 bases from J, the junction kept 11 bases outside the gene matches. Per the germline V gene, CDR1 is SGHTS and CDR2 is YDEGEE. The CDR3 consists of 15 residues.

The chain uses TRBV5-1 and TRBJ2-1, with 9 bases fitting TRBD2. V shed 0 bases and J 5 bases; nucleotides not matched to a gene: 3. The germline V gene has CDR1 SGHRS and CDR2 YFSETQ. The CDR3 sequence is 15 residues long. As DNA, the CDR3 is TGCGCCAGCAGCTTGGGGACTAGCGTTAACAATGAGCAGTTCTTC. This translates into CASSLGTSVNNEQFF.

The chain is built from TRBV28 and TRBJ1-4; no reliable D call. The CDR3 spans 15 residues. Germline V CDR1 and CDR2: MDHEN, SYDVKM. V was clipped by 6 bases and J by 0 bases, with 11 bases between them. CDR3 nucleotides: TGTGCCAGCAGCCTCCACAGTACAACTAATGAAAAACTGTTTTTT. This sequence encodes CASSLHSTTNEKLFF. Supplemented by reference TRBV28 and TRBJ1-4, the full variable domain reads DVKVTQSSRYLVKRTGEKVFLECVQDMDHENMFWYRQDPGLGLRLIYFSYDVKMKEKGDIPEGYSVSREKKERFSLILESASTNQTSMYLCASSLHSTTNEKLFFGSGTQLSVL.

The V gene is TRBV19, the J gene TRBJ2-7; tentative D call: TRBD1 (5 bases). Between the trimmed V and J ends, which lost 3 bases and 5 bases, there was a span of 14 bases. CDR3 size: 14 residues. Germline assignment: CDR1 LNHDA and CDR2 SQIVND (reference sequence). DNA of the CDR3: TGTGCCAGTAGTATTTGGGCAGGGAATCACGAGCAGTACTTC. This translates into CASSIWAGNHEQYF.

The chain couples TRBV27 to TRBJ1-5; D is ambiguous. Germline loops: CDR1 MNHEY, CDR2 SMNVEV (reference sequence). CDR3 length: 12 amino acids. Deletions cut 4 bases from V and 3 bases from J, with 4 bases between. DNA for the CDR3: TGTGCCAGCAGTTCTCTCAATCAGCCCCAGCATTTT. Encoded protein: CASSSLNQPQHF.

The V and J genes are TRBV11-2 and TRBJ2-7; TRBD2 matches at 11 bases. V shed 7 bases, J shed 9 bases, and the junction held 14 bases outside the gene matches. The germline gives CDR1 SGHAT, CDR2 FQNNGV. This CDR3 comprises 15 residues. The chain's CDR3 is CASTPGTSGAGRQYF. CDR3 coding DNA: TGTGCCAGCACCCCAGGGACTAGCGGAGCCGGTAGGCAGTACTTC.

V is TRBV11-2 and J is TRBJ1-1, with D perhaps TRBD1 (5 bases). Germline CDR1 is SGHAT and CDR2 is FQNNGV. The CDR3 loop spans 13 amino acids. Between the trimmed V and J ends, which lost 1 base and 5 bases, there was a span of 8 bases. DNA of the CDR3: TGTGCCAGCAGCTTAGCGGGGGATACTGAAGCTTTCTTT. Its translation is CASSLAGDTEAFF. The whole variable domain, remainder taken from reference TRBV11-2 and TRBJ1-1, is EAGVAQSPRYKIIEKRQSVAFWCNPISGHATLYWYQQILGQGPKLLIQFQNNGVVDDSQLPKDRFSAERLKGVDSTLKIQPAKLEDSAVYLCASSLAGDTEAFFGQGTRLTVV.